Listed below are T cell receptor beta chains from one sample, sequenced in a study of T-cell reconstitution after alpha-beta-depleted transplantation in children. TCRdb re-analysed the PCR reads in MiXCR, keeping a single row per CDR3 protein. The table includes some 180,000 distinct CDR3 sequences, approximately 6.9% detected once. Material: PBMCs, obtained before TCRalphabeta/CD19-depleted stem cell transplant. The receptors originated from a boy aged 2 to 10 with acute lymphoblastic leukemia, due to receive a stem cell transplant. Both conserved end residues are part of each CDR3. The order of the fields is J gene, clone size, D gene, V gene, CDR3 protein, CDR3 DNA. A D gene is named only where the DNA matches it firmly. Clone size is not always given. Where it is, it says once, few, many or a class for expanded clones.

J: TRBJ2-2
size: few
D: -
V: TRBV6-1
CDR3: CASSVSTHGELFF
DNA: TGTGCCAGCAGCGTCTCCACTCACGGGGAGCTGTTTTTT

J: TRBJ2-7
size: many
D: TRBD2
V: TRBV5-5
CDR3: CASKAGGSSYEQYF
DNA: TGTGCCAGCAAAGCGGGGGGAAGCTCCTACGAGCAGTACTTC

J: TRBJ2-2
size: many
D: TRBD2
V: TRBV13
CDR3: CASIGLAGGRAGELFF
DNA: TGTGCCAGCATCGGACTAGCGGGGGGGCGCGCCGGGGAGCTGTTTTTT

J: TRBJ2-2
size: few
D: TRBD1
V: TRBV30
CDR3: CAWGQGNGELFF
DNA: TGTGCCTGGGGACAGGGGAACGGGGAGCTGTTTTTT

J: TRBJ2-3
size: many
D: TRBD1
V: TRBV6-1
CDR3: CASRPLRTGGYTDTQYF
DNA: TGTGCCAGCAGGCCCCTGAGGACAGGGGGATACACAGATACGCAGTATTTT

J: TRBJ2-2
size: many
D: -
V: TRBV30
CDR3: CAWSVFFSGELFF
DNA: TGTGCCTGGAGTGTATTTTTTTCCGGGGAGCTGTTTTTT

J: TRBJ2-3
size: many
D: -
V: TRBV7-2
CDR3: CASSQQGFDTQYF
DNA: TGTGCCAGCAGTCAGCAGGGTTTTGATACGCAGTATTTT

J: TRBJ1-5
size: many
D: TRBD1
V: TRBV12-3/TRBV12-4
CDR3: CASSADRGRLGPQHF
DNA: TGTGCCAGCAGCGCGGACAGGGGGCGGCTGGGGCCCCAGCATTTT

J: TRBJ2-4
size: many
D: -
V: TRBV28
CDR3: CASSSTGSGQNIQYF
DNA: TGTGCCAGCAGTTCCACAGGGTCGGGGCAGAACATTCAGTACTTC

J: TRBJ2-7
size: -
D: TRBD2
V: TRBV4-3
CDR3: CASSLTRRGNHYEQYF
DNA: TGCGCCAGCAGTCTCACGAGGCGGGGGAACCACTACGAGCAGTACTTC

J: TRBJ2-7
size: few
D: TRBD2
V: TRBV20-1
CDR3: CSGTRTSGRDEQYF
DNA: TGCAGTGGGACGCGGACTAGCGGGAGGGACGAGCAGTACTTC

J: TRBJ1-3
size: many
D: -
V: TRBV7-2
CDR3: CASSLGHQAGNTIYF
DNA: TGTGCCAGCAGCTTAGGGCATCAGGCAGGAAACACCATATATTTT

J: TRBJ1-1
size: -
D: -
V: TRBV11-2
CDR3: CASSLRGGRFLSAFF
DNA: TGTGCCAGCAGCTTACGTGGGGGAAGGTTCCTTTCCGCTTTCTTT

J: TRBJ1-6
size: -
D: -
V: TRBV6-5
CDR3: CASSYVSGSEGSPLHF
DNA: TGTGCCAGCAGTTACGTCTCGGGGTCAGAAGGATCACCCCTCCACTTT

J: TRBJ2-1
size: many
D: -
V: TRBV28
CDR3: CASSAGGEGLFNEQFF
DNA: TGTGCCAGCAGCGCAGGGGGGGAGGGCCTATTTAATGAGCAGTTCTTC

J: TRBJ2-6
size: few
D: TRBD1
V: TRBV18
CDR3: CASSSGTGSSGANVLTF
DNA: TGTGCCAGCTCTTCCGGGACAGGGAGCTCTGGGGCCAACGTCCTGACTTTC

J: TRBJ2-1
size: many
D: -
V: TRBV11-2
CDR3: CASSSGVRPNNEQFF
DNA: TGTGCCAGCAGTTCAGGGGTCCGACCGAACAATGAGCAGTTCTTC

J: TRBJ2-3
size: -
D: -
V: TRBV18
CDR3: CASSLAPQDTQYF
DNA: TGTGCCAGCTCACTGGCTCCACAGGATACGCAGTATTTT

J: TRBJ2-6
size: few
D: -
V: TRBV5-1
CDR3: CASSFRGATSGANVLTF
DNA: TGCGCCAGCAGCTTCCGGGGGGCGACCTCTGGGGCCAACGTCCTGACTTTC

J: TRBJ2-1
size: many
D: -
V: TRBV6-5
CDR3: CASSYGELEQFF
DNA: TGTGCCAGCAGTTACGGTGAGCTTGAGCAGTTCTTC

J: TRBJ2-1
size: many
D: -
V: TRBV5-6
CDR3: CASSLGLNEQFF
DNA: TGTGCCAGCAGCTTGGGTCTAAATGAGCAGTTCTTC

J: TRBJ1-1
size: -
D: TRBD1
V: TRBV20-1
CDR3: CSAPPLRQGATEAFF
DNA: TGCAGTGCTCCTCCCCTAAGACAGGGGGCCACTGAAGCTTTCTTT

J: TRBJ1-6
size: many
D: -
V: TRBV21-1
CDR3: CASSSQGSELSYNSPLHF
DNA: TGTGCCAGCAGCTCGCAAGGGAGCGAACTCTCCTATAATTCACCCCTCCACTTT

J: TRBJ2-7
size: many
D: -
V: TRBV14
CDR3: CASSPEWGSSYEQYF
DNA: TGTGCCAGCAGCCCCGAGTGGGGGAGCTCCTACGAGCAGTACTTC

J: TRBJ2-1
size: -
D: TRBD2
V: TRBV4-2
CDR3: CASSQEVLADNEQFF
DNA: TGTGCCAGCAGCCAAGAGGTCCTAGCGGACAATGAGCAGTTCTTC

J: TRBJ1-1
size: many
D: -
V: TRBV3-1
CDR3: CASSPDGSNTEAFF
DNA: TGTGCCAGCAGCCCGGACGGATCCAACACTGAAGCTTTCTTT

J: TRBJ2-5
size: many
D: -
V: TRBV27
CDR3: CASSLTTPGLVGQETQYF
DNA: TGTGCCAGCAGCCTTACAACACCGGGACTGGTGGGCCAAGAGACCCAGTACTTC

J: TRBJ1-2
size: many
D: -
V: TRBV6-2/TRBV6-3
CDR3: CASTEPGYGYTF
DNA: TGTGCCAGCACCGAACCCGGTTACGGCTACACCTTC

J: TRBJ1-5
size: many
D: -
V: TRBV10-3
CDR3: CAISESPQPQHF
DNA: TGTGCCATCAGTGAGTCCCCTCAGCCCCAGCATTTT

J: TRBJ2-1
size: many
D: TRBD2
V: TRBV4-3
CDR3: CATAGVGDNEQFF
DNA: TGCGCCACAGCGGGAGTTGGCGACAATGAGCAGTTCTTC

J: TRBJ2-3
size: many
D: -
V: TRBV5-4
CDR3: CASSLYTALTDTQYF
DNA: TGTGCCAGCAGCCTATACACGGCTCTCACAGATACGCAGTATTTT

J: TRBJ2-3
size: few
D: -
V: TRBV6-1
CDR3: CASSEWGRTDTQYF
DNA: TGTGCCAGCAGTGAATGGGGGAGGACAGATACGCAGTATTTT

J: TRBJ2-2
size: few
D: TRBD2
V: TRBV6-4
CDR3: CASRDPTSGGVRDTGELFF
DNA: TGTGCCAGCAGGGACCCAACTAGCGGGGGGGTTCGAGACACCGGGGAGCTGTTTTTT

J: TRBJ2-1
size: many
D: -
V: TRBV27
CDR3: CASGDTSSYNEQFF
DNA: TGTGCCAGCGGGGACACTAGCTCCTACAATGAGCAGTTCTTC

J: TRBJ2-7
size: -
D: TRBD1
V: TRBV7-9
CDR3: CASSTRTGLFHEQYF
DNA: TGTGCCAGCAGCACTAGGACAGGGTTATTCCACGAGCAGTACTTC

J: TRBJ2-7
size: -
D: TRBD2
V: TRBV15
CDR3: CATSMGLAGYYEQYF
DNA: TGTGCCACCAGCATGGGACTAGCGGGCTACTACGAGCAGTACTTC

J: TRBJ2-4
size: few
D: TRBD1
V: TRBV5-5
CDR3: CASSTLRTGQGNIQYF
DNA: TGTGCCAGCAGCACCCTAAGGACAGGCCAGGGGAACATTCAGTACTTC

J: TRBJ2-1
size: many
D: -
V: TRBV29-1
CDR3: CSVAPRVIKSSYNEQFF
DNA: TGCAGCGTTGCTCCACGGGTAATCAAGAGCTCCTACAATGAGCAGTTCTTC

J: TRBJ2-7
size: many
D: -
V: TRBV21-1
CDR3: CASSNGHVSSYEQYF
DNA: TGTGCCAGCAGCAACGGACACGTTAGCTCCTACGAGCAGTACTTC

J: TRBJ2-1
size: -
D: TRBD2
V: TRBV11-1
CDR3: CASSSVDGAGGPERNEQFF
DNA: TGTGCCAGCAGCTCCGTCGATGGTGCGGGAGGGCCGGAGAGAAATGAGCAGTTCTTC

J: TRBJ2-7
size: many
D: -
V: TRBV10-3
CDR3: CATGEDRLTYEQYF
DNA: TGTGCCACTGGGGAGGACAGGCTTACCTACGAGCAGTACTTC

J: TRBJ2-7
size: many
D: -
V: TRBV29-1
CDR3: CSVERGDSYEQYF
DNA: TGCAGCGTTGAGAGGGGGGACTCCTACGAGCAGTACTTC

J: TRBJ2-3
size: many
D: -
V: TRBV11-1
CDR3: CASRHGADTQYF
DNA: TGTGCCAGCCGGCATGGCGCAGATACGCAGTATTTT

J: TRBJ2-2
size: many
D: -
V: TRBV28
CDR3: CASSLFAGELFF
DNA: TGTGCCAGCAGTTTATTCGCCGGGGAGCTGTTTTTT